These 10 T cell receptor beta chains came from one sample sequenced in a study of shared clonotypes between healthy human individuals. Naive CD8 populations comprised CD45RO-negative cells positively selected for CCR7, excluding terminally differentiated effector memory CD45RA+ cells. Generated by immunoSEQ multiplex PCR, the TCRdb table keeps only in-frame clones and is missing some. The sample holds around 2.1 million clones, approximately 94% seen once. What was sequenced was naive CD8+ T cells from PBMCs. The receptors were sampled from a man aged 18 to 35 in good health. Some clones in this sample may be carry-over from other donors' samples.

In DNA form, the CDR3 reads TGCAGCCACGGAGAGCAGTACTTC. It codes for CSHGEQYF. The chain is built from TRBV29-1 and TRBJ2-7; D gene uncertain. CDR1 is SQVTM and CDR2 is ANQGSEA in the germline V gene. CDR3 length: 8 amino acids. V was trimmed by 8 bases and J by 7 bases, leaving 6 bases between them.

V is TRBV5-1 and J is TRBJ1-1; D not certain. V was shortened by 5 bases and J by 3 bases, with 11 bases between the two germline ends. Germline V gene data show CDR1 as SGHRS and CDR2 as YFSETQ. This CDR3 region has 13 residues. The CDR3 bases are TGCGCCAGCAGGCCCGCCGGAGACACTGAAGCTTTCTTT. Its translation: CASRPAGDTEAFF. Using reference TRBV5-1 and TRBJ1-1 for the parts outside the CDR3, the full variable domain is KAGVTQTPRYLIKTRGQQVTLSCSPISGHRSVSWYQQTPGQGLQFLFEYFSETQRNKGNFPGRFSGRQFSNSRSEMNVSTLELGDSALYLCASRPAGDTEAFFGQGTRLTVV.

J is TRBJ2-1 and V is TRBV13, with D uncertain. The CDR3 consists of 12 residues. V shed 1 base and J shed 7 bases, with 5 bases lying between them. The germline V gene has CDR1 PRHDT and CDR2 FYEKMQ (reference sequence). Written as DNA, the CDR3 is TGTGCCAGCAGCTTAGTGTCTAATGAGCAGTTCTTC. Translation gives CASSLVSNEQFF.

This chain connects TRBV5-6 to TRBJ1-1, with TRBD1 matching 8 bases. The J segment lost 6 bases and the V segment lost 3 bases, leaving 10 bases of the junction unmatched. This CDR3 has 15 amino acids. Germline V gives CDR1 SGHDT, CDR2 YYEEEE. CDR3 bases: TGTGCCAGCAGCTCGGACAGGGAATTGTTTGCTGAAGCTTTCTTT. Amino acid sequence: CASSSDRELFAEAFF. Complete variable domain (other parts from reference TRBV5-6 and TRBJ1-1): DAGVTQSPTHLIKTRGQQVTLRCSPKSGHDTVSWYQQALGQGPQFIFQYYEEEERQRGNFPDRFSGHQFPNYSSELNVNALLLGDSALYLCASSSDRELFAEAFFGQGTRLTVV.

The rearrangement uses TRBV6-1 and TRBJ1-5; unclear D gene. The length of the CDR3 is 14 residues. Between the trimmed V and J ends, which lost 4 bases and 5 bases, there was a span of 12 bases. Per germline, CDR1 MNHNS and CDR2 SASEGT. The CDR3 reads CASSAREWDQPQHF. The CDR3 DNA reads TGTGCCAGCAGTGCTCGGGAGTGGGATCAGCCCCAGCATTTT.

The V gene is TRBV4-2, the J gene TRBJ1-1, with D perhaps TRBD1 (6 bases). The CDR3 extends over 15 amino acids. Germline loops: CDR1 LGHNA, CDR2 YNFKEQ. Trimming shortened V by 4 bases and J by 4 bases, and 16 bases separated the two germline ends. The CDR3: CASSRTGTGATEAFF. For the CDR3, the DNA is TGTGCCAGCAGCCGCACAGGGACGGGGGCCACTGAAGCTTTCTTT.

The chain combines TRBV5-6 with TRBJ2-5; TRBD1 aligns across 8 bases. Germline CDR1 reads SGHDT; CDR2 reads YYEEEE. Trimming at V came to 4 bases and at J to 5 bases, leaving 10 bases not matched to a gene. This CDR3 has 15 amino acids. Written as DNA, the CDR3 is TGTGCCAGCAGCCATTGGACAGGGAGGTGGGAGACCCAGTACTTC. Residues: CASSHWTGRWETQYF.

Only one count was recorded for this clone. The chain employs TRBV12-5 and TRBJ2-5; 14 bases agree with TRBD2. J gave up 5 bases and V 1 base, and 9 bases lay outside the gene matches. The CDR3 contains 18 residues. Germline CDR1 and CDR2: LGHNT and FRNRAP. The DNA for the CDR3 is TGTGCTAGTGGTTTGGGCCGACTAGCGGGAGGGCCCGGCGAGACCCAGTACTTC. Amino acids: CASGLGRLAGGPGETQYF.

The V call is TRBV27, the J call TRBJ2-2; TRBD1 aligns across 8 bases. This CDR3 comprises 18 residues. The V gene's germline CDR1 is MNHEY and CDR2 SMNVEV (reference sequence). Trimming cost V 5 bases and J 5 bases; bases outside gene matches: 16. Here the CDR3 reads CASSPKRQGLGGTGELFF. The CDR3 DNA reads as TGTGCCAGCAGTCCCAAACGACAGGGGCTGGGAGGAACCGGGGAGCTGTTTTTT.

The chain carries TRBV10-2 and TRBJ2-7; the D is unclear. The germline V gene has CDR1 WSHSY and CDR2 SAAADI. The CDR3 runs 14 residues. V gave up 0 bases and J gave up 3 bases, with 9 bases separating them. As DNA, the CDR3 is TGCGCCAGCAGTGAGTCATGGGGAAACTACGAGCAGTACTTC. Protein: CASSESWGNYEQYF.